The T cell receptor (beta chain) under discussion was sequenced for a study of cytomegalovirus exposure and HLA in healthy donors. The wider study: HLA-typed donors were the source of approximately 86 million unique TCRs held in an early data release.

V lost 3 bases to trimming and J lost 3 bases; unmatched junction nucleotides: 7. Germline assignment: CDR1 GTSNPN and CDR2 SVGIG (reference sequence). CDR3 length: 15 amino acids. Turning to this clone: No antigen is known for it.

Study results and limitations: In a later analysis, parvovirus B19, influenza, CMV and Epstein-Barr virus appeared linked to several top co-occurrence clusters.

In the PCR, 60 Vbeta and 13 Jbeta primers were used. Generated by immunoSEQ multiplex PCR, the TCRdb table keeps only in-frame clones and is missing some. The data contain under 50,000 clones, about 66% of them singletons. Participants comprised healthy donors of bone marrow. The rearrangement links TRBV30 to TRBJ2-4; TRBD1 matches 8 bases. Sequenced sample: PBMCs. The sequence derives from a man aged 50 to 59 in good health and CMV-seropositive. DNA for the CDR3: TGTGCCTGGAGCAGAGACAGGGGTGGCAAAAACATTCAGTACTTC. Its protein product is CAWSRDRGGKNIQYF.